The rows below give T cell receptor beta chains drawn from one sample of a study of T cells in Graves' hyperthyroidism and ophthalmopathy. MiXCR, run by TCRdb on the multiplex PCR reads, gives a single entry per CDR3 protein. The data contain about 98,000 distinct CDR3 sequences, roughly 40% of them singletons. Sequencing was performed on peripheral blood or thyroid tissue (not recorded which). The receptors originated from a woman under 40 with Graves' hyperthyroidism. Both conserved end residues are part of each CDR3. The order of the fields is CDR3 protein, CDR3 DNA, V gene, CDR3 length, clone size, D gene, J gene. D genes are given only for firm matches. Part of the rows lack a size; the others show once, few, many or a class for expanded clones.

cdr3_aa: CATSDPGRVGTGELFF
cdr3_nt: TGTGCCACCAGTGATCCGGGACGCGTCGGGACCGGGGAGCTGTTTTTT
v_call: TRBV24-1
cdr3_length: 16
clone_size: medium-sized
d_call: -
j_call: TRBJ2-2

cdr3_aa: CASGTVNEKLFF
cdr3_nt: TGTGCCAGTGGGACAGTTAATGAAAAACTGTTTTTT
v_call: TRBV25-1
cdr3_length: 12
clone_size: -
d_call: TRBD1
j_call: TRBJ1-4

cdr3_aa: CASSRPWGTGHQPQHF
cdr3_nt: TGTGCCAGCAGCCGACCTTGGGGGACAGGGCATCAGCCCCAGCATTTT
v_call: TRBV7-8
cdr3_length: 16
clone_size: -
d_call: TRBD1
j_call: TRBJ1-5

cdr3_aa: CASGTGDANYGYTF
cdr3_nt: TGTGCCAGCGGGACAGGGGACGCTAACTATGGCTACACCTTC
v_call: TRBV7-9
cdr3_length: 14
clone_size: -
d_call: TRBD1
j_call: TRBJ1-2

cdr3_aa: CASSLRQGAKQYF
cdr3_nt: TGTGCCAGCAGCCTCCGACAGGGGGCAAAGCAGTACTTC
v_call: TRBV7-3
cdr3_length: 13
clone_size: many
d_call: TRBD1
j_call: TRBJ2-7

cdr3_aa: CASSLGRTNYGYTF
cdr3_nt: TGTGCCAGCAGCTTGGGCCGCACTAACTATGGCTACACCTTC
v_call: TRBV5-8
cdr3_length: 14
clone_size: many
d_call: -
j_call: TRBJ1-2

cdr3_aa: CASSLMTVQGAQYF
cdr3_nt: TGTGCCAGCAGCTTAATGACAGTTCAAGGGGCCCAGTACTTC
v_call: TRBV7-9
cdr3_length: 14
clone_size: -
d_call: -
j_call: TRBJ2-5

cdr3_aa: CASSLGALAGGGFDEQFF
cdr3_nt: TGCGCCAGCAGCTTGGGGGCATTAGCGGGAGGAGGGTTCGATGAGCAGTTCTTC
v_call: TRBV5-1
cdr3_length: 18
clone_size: -
d_call: TRBD2
j_call: TRBJ2-1

cdr3_aa: CASRERLSYEQYF
cdr3_nt: TGTGCCAGCAGAGAGCGGCTCTCCTACGAGCAGTACTTC
v_call: TRBV6-2/TRBV6-3
cdr3_length: 13
clone_size: many
d_call: -
j_call: TRBJ2-7

cdr3_aa: CATTPGLQETQYF
cdr3_nt: TGTGCCACCACTCCGGGACTCCAAGAGACCCAGTACTTC
v_call: TRBV2
cdr3_length: 13
clone_size: many
d_call: -
j_call: TRBJ2-5

cdr3_aa: CASSRGQGGSNYGYTF
cdr3_nt: TGTGCCAGCAGCAGGGGACAGGGTGGGAGCAACTATGGCTACACCTTC
v_call: TRBV5-4
cdr3_length: 16
clone_size: many
d_call: TRBD1
j_call: TRBJ1-2

cdr3_aa: CASSLAKRQTNTGELFF
cdr3_nt: TGTGCCAGCAGCTTAGCCAAAAGACAGACGAACACCGGGGAGCTGTTTTTT
v_call: TRBV7-9
cdr3_length: 17
clone_size: many
d_call: -
j_call: TRBJ2-2

cdr3_aa: CASSPSSGRPGTDTQHF
cdr3_nt: TGTGCCAGCAGTCCATCTAGCGGGAGGCCCGGCACAGATACGCAGCATTTT
v_call: TRBV7-6
cdr3_length: 17
clone_size: -
d_call: -
j_call: TRBJ1-5

cdr3_aa: CASSSGLAGGETQYF
cdr3_nt: TGCGCCAGCAGCTCGGGACTAGCGGGAGGAGAGACCCAGTACTTC
v_call: TRBV5-1
cdr3_length: 15
clone_size: -
d_call: TRBD2
j_call: TRBJ2-5

cdr3_aa: CASSVLGDGELFF
cdr3_nt: TGTGCCAGCAGCGTATTAGGAGACGGGGAGCTGTTTTTT
v_call: TRBV9
cdr3_length: 13
clone_size: many
d_call: -
j_call: TRBJ2-2

cdr3_aa: CASSQPDRADQPQHF
cdr3_nt: TGCGCCAGCAGCCAACCGGACAGGGCAGATCAGCCCCAGCATTTT
v_call: TRBV4-1
cdr3_length: 15
clone_size: many
d_call: TRBD1
j_call: TRBJ1-5

cdr3_aa: CASRPSQGARGYTF
cdr3_nt: TGTGCCAGCAGACCGTCACAGGGGGCGCGGGGCTACACCTTC
v_call: TRBV27
cdr3_length: 14
clone_size: many
d_call: TRBD1
j_call: TRBJ1-2

cdr3_aa: CASSRREWELFF
cdr3_nt: TGCGCCAGCAGCCGGCGGGAATGGGAGCTGTTTTTT
v_call: TRBV4-1
cdr3_length: 12
clone_size: large
d_call: -
j_call: TRBJ2-2

cdr3_aa: CASSSPGYSGANVLTF
cdr3_nt: TGTGCCAGCAGCTCCCCCGGGTACTCTGGGGCCAACGTCCTGACTTTC
v_call: TRBV11-1
cdr3_length: 16
clone_size: -
d_call: -
j_call: TRBJ2-6

cdr3_aa: CASSSGQGDGQYF
cdr3_nt: TGTGCCAGCAGCTCGGGACAGGGGGATGGGCAGTACTTC
v_call: TRBV7-4
cdr3_length: 13
clone_size: -
d_call: TRBD1
j_call: TRBJ2-7

cdr3_aa: CASREGDRNSPLHF
cdr3_nt: TGTGCCAGCAGGGAGGGGGATAGGAATTCACCCCTCCACTTT
v_call: TRBV25-1
cdr3_length: 14
clone_size: -
d_call: -
j_call: TRBJ1-6

cdr3_aa: CASSVEGANVLTF
cdr3_nt: TGTGCCAGCAGTGTGGAAGGGGCCAACGTCCTGACTTTC
v_call: TRBV2
cdr3_length: 13
clone_size: many
d_call: -
j_call: TRBJ2-6

cdr3_aa: CSAKTVGWGLRAEAFF
cdr3_nt: TGCAGTGCTAAAACGGTTGGCTGGGGACTACGGGCCGAAGCTTTCTTT
v_call: TRBV20-1
cdr3_length: 16
clone_size: -
d_call: -
j_call: TRBJ1-1

cdr3_aa: CASSQAAVGADTQYF
cdr3_nt: TGCGCCAGCAGCCAAGCTGCTGTTGGAGCAGATACGCAGTATTTT
v_call: TRBV4-1
cdr3_length: 15
clone_size: -
d_call: -
j_call: TRBJ2-3

cdr3_aa: CASSLEGGRGSSEAFF
cdr3_nt: TGTGCCAGCAGCTTAGAAGGGGGCAGGGGAAGCTCTGAAGCTTTCTTT
v_call: TRBV7-9
cdr3_length: 16
clone_size: -
d_call: TRBD1
j_call: TRBJ1-1

cdr3_aa: CSASSLSRSGYTF
cdr3_nt: TGCAGTGCCAGCAGTTTATCCCGAAGCGGCTACACCTTC
v_call: TRBV20-1
cdr3_length: 13
clone_size: -
d_call: -
j_call: TRBJ1-2

cdr3_aa: CASSPDRGDQPQHF
cdr3_nt: TGTGCCAGCAGTCCGGACAGGGGGGATCAGCCCCAGCATTTT
v_call: TRBV12-3/TRBV12-4
cdr3_length: 14
clone_size: many
d_call: TRBD1
j_call: TRBJ1-5

cdr3_aa: CSATGTSGSSYEQYF
cdr3_nt: TGCAGTGCAACCGGGACTAGCGGGAGCTCCTACGAGCAGTACTTC
v_call: TRBV20-1
cdr3_length: 15
clone_size: -
d_call: TRBD2
j_call: TRBJ2-7

cdr3_aa: CASSYSASGYSNQPQHF
cdr3_nt: TGTGCCAGCAGTTACTCGGCATCGGGGTATAGCAATCAGCCCCAGCATTTT
v_call: TRBV6-5
cdr3_length: 17
clone_size: many
d_call: -
j_call: TRBJ1-5

cdr3_aa: CASSSGDVTGELFF
cdr3_nt: TGTGCCAGCAGTTCCGGGGACGTTACCGGGGAGCTGTTTTTT
v_call: TRBV6-5
cdr3_length: 14
clone_size: many
d_call: -
j_call: TRBJ2-2

cdr3_aa: CASSLTGGTEAFF
cdr3_nt: TGTGCCAGCAGCTTAACAGGGGGCACTGAAGCTTTCTTT
v_call: TRBV7-8
cdr3_length: 13
clone_size: many
d_call: TRBD1
j_call: TRBJ1-1

cdr3_aa: CASSLGGPGLAGFQQYF
cdr3_nt: TGTGCCAGCAGCTTAGGGGGCCCGGGACTAGCGGGATTTCAGCAGTACTTC
v_call: TRBV7-2
cdr3_length: 17
clone_size: many
d_call: TRBD2
j_call: TRBJ2-7

cdr3_aa: CASSIGTVGNSPLHF
cdr3_nt: TGCGCCAGCAGCATTGGGACAGTAGGCAATTCACCCCTCCACTTT
v_call: TRBV5-1
cdr3_length: 15
clone_size: many
d_call: TRBD1
j_call: TRBJ1-6

cdr3_aa: CASSLAGLGDTQYF
cdr3_nt: TGTGCCAGCAGCCTAGCGGGCCTCGGAGATACGCAGTATTTT
v_call: TRBV7-8
cdr3_length: 14
clone_size: many
d_call: TRBD2
j_call: TRBJ2-3

cdr3_aa: CASSLSGLPRYEQYF
cdr3_nt: TGTGCCAGCAGTTTATCCGGACTTCCCCGCTACGAGCAGTACTTC
v_call: TRBV28
cdr3_length: 15
clone_size: -
d_call: -
j_call: TRBJ2-7

cdr3_aa: CASSRRTGGVETQYF
cdr3_nt: TGTGCCAGCAGCAGAAGGACAGGGGGTGTAGAGACCCAGTACTTC
v_call: TRBV7-3
cdr3_length: 15
clone_size: -
d_call: TRBD1
j_call: TRBJ2-5

cdr3_aa: CAISRLGRASQPQHF
cdr3_nt: TGTGCCATCAGCCGCTTGGGCAGGGCTAGCCAGCCCCAGCATTTT
v_call: TRBV10-3
cdr3_length: 15
clone_size: -
d_call: -
j_call: TRBJ1-5